This T cell receptor (beta chain) was found in a study of post-analysis software for immune sequencing data (dated by TCRdb to about 2015). For context, the study as a whole: Relapsing-remitting, secondary progressive and progressive-relapsing multiple sclerosis were recorded as disease courses, and subtype annotation was lacking for some patients. The patient repertoires were set against roughly eleven previously published healthy control repertoires from donors whose ages ranged from about 6 to 27 years. A subset of samples was prepared in parallel using single-end sample barcoding, then pooled and co-amplified after Illumina adapter ligation. Study-wide conclusions, independent of this receptor: Roughly 5 TRBV segments, including TRBV5-6, TRBV5-1 and TRBV20-1, were significantly more frequent in patients than controls. The multiple sclerosis patient group was slightly younger than the control group. Significantly lower normalized Chao1 diversity was found in multiple sclerosis patients than in controls, suggesting substantial peripheral T-cell clonal expansion. When samples were clustered directly using the F measure, samples prepared in the same batch co-clustered strongly, which prompted a batch-effect correction.

A note on this clonotype: Its antigen target is currently unknown. The input lacks base qualities; no much larger clone sits a single base away.

To demonstrate the VDJtools post-analysis software, TCR beta repertoires were profiled from the peripheral blood of about a dozen young patients with multiple sclerosis. Multiple sclerosis patients were children and adolescents aged about 6 to 17 years. The protocol used for the library was PCR. Data came from an Illumina HiSeq 2500. To reduce PCR and sequencing biases, unique molecular identifiers were built into the TCR beta cDNA libraries. Every 1 to 10 million input T cells yielded roughly 500,000 cDNA molecules, meaning each molecule approximated one T cell. The patient libraries were prepared and sequenced with the same protocol used for the earlier healthy control dataset. Within a given batch, samples were prepared together, multiplexed and sequenced on the same HiSeq lane. In the paper's pipeline: MIGEC handled the raw barcoded reads, throwing out single-read molecular identifier groups before consensus assembly and CDR3 extraction. VDJtools was used for post-analysis of the clonotype tables, with diversity normalized by down-sampling every dataset to the smallest sample size. In repertoire overlap clustering, CDR3 amino acid sequences, but not nucleotide sequences, were matched to correct batch-related cross-sample contamination. The raw public data were reprocessed by TCRdb itself: fastp quality trimming at Q25, MiXCR clonotype calling, in-frame beta chains only. For every CDR3 protein sequence, its rows merge into one entry that carries the most common genes and DNA. The authors' filters were not applied to this entry. The sample table contains 750,000 to 950,000 distinct CDR3 sequences; only one count was recorded for roughly 50% of them. The ten largest clones take up under 6% of the sample.

V loses 5 bases, J loses 2 bases, and the germline ends lie 18 bases apart. The CDR3 runs 16 amino acids, cysteine and phenylalanine included. Only CDR3 DNA is held: 48 bases, read in frame from base 1. Based on the germline V gene, the CDR1 and CDR2 sequences are SGHTA and FQGTGA. The TCR comes from a girl aged 5-17 years with multiple sclerosis. The sequence links TRBV7-3 to TRBJ2-5; the D gene is perhaps TRBD1 or TRBD2, each of them matching over 5 bases. Sequencing input: blood. Here the CDR3 is given as CASSPVNSGGQETQYF. The nucleotide sequence is given as TGTGCCAGCAGCCCGGTTAATTCTGGGGGTCAAGAGACCCAGTACTTC. Here the CDR3 is joined to the reference TRBV7-3 and TRBJ2-5 genes, and the full variable domain is: GAGVSQTPSNKVTEKGKYVELRCDPISGHTALYWYRQSLGQGPEFLIYFQGTGAADDSGLPNDRFFAVRPEGSVSTLKIQRTERGDSAVYLCASSPVNSGGQETQYFGPGTRLLVL.